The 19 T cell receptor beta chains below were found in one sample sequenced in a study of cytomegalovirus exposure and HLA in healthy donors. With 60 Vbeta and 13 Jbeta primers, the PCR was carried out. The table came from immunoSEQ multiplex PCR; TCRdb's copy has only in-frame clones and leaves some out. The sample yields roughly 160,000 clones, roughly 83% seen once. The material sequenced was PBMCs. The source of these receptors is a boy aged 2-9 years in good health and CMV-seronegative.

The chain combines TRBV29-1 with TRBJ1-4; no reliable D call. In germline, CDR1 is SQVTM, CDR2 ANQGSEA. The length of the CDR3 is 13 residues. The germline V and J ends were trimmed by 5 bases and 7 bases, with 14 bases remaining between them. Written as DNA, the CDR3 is TGCAGCGTTCAACAGAAGTACGGTGAAAAACTGTTTTTT. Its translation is CSVQQKYGEKLFF.

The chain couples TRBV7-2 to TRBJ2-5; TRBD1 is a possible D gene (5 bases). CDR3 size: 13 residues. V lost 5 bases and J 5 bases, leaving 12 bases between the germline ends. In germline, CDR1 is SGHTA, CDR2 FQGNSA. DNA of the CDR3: TGTGCCAGCAGCGTCAACAGGAAGGAGACCCAGTACTTC. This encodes CASSVNRKETQYF.

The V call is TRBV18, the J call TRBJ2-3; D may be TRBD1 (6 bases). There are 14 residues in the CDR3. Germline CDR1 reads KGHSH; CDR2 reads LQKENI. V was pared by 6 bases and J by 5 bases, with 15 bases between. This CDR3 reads CASSLDQGLDTQYF. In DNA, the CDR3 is TGTGCCAGCTCCCTAGACCAGGGGTTAGATACGCAGTATTTT.

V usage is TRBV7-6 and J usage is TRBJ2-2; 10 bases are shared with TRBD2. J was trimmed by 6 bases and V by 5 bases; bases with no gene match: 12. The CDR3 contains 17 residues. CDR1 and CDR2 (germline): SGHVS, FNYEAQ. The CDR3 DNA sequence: TGTGCCAGCAGCCCCCTCCTAGCGGGAGAACGCGCCGGGGAGCTGTTTTTT. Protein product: CASSPLLAGERAGELFF.

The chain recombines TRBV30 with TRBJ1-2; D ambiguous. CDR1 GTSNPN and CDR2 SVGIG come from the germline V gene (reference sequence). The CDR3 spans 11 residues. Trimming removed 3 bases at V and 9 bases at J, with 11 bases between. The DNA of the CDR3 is TGTGCCTGGAGGTTTGGTGAGCGCTACACCTTC. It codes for CAWRFGERYTF. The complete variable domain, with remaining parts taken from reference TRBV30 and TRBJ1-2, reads SQTIHQWPATLVQPVGSPLSLECTVEGTSNPNLYWYRQAAGRGLQLLFYSVGIGQISSEVPQNLSASRPQDRQFILSSKKLLLSDSGFYLCAWRFGERYTFGSGTRLTVV.

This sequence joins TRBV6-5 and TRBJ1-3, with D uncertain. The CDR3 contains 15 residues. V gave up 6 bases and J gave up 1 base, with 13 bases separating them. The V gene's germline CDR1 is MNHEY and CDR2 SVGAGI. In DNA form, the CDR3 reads TGTGCCAGCAGCGGACTTGGATCTTCTGGAAACACCATATATTTT. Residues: CASSGLGSSGNTIYF.

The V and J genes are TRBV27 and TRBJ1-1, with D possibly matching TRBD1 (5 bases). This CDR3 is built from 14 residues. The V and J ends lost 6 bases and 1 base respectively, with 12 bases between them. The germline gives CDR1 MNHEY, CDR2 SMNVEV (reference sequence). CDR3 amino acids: CASRSWGANTEAFF. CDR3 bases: TGTGCCAGCAGATCATGGGGCGCGAACACTGAAGCTTTCTTT.

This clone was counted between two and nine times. CDR3 bases: TGTGCCAGCAGTCCCCGGGGGACGGGCAATCAGCCCCAGCATTTT. The encoded protein is CASSPRGTGNQPQHF. The chain recombines TRBV27 with TRBJ1-5; tentative D call: TRBD1 (5 bases). Trimming left V 5 bases short and J 2 bases short, with 13 bases between. The germline V gene encodes CDR1 MNHEY and CDR2 SMNVEV (reference sequence). This CDR3 has 15 residues.

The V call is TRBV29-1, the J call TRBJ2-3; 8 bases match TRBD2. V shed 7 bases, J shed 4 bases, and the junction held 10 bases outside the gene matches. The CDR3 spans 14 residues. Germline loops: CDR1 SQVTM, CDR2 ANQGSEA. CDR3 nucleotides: TGCAGCGCTGGCGGACTAGCTACGGCAGATACGCAGTATTTT. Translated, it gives CSAGGLATADTQYF.

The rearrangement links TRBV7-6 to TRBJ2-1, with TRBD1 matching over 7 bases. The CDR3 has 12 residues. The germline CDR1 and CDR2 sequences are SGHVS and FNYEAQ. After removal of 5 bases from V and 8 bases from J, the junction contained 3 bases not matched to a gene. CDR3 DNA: TGTGCCAGCAGCCAGGGGGTGGATGAGCAGTTCTTC. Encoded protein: CASSQGVDEQFF.

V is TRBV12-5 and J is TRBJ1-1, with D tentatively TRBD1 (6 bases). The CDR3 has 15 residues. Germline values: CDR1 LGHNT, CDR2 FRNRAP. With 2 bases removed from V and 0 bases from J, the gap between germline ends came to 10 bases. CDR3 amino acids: CASGLSTGVNTEAFF. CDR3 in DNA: TGTGCTAGTGGTTTGTCGACAGGCGTGAACACTGAAGCTTTCTTT.

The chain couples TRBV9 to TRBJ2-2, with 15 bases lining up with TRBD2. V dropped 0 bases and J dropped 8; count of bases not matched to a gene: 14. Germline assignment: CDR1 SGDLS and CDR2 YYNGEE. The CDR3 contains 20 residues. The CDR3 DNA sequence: TGTGCCAGCAGCGTAGACCCACGGGGCGGACTAGCGGGGGGGACAGGGGAGCTGTTTTTT. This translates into CASSVDPRGGLAGGTGELFF.

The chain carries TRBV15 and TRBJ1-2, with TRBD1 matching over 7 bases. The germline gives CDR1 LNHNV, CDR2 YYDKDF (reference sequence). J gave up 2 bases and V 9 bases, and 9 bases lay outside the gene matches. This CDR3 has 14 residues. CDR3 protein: CATIQGQDNYGYTF. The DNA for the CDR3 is TGTGCCACTATACAGGGGCAAGACAACTATGGCTACACCTTC.

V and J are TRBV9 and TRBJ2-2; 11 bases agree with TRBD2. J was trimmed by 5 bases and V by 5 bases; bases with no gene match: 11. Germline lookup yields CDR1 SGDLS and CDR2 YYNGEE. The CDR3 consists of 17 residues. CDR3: CASSPLGSSGRTGELFF. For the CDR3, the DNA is TGTGCCAGCAGTCCCCTTGGGTCTAGCGGGAGGACCGGGGAGCTGTTTTTT.

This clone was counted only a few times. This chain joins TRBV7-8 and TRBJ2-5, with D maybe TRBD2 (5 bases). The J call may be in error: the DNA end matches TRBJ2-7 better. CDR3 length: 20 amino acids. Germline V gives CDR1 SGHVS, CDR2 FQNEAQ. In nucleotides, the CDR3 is TGTGCCAGCAGCTTAATTTCGAGCGGCGAGCCCCGGGGTCGTTCCTACGAGCAGTACTTC. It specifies CASSLISSGEPRGRSYEQYF.

DNA of the CDR3: TGTGCCACCGGGGAGACTAGTGCGGAGACGCAGTATTTT. This sequence encodes CATGETSAETQYF. This rearrangement joins TRBV6-6 to TRBJ2-3; possibly TRBD2 for D (6 bases). V lost 10 bases to trimming and J lost 9 bases, with 20 bases between them. Germline V CDR1 and CDR2: MNHNY, SVGAGI (reference sequence). This CDR3 contains 13 residues.

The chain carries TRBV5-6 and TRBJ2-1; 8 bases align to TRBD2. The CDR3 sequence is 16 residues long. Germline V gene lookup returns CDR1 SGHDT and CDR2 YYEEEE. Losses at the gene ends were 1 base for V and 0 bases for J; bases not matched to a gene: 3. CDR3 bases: TGTGCCAGCAGCTTGCGGAGCGGGAGCTCCTACAATGAGCAGTTCTTC. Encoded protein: CASSLRSGSSYNEQFF.

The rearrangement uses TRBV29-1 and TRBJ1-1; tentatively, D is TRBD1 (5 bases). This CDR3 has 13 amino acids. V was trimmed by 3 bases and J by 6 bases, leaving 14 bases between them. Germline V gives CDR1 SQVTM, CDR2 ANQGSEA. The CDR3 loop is CSVDEAGRAEAFF. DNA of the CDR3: TGCAGCGTTGATGAGGCAGGGAGGGCTGAAGCTTTCTTT.

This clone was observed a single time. In nucleotides, the CDR3 is TGTGCCAGCAGCGCGGGCCATGAAAAACTGTTTTTT. Encoded protein: CASSAGHEKLFF. The chain employs TRBV2 and TRBJ1-4; D gene unclear. Trimming took off 6 bases at V and 6 bases at J, with 8 bases between the two ends. The germline CDR1 and CDR2 sequences are SNHLY and FYNNEI. The CDR3 is 12 amino acids.